This TCR beta chain appears in the sequencing data of a study of blood T cell repertoires in COVID-19. Assay used: immunoSEQ multiplex PCR; TCRdb lists only in-frame clones, some missing. In the table there are 280,000 or so clones, 75% to 90% of which are singletons. Germline values: CDR1 DFQATT, CDR2 SNEGSKA (reference sequence). The CDR3 extends over 11 amino acids. The clonotype originates from a young man who had recovered from COVID-19. Sequencing used PBMCs or T cells enriched from blood (not recorded which). V gene TRBV20-1 combines with J gene TRBJ2-3; 9 bases match TRBD1. DNA of the CDR3: TGCGGGACAGGGAGCACAGATACGCAGTATTTT. This gives the protein CGTGSTDTQYF.